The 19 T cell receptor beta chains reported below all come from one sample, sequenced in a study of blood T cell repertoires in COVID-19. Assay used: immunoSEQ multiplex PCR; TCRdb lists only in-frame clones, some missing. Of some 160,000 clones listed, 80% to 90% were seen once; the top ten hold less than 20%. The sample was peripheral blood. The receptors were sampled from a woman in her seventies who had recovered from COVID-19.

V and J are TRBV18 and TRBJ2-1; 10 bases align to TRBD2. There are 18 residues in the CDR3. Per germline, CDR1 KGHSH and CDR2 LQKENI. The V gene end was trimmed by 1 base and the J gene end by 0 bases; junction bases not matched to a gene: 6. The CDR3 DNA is TGTGCCAGCTCACCACTAGCGGGAGGAGTACGCTCCTACAATGAGCAGTTCTTC. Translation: CASSPLAGGVRSYNEQFF.

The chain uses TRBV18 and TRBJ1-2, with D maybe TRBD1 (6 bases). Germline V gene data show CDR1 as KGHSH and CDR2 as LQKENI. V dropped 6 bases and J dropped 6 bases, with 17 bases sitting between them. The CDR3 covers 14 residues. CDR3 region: CASSRSAGADGYTF. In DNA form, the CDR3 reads TGTGCCAGCTCCCGCTCGGCGGGGGCAGATGGCTACACCTTC. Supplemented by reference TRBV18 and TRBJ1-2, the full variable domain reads NAGVMQNPRHLVRRRGQEARLRCSPMKGHSHVYWYRQLPEEGLKFMVYLQKENIIDESGMPKERFSAEFPKEGPSILRIQQVVRGDSAAYFCASSRSAGADGYTFGSGTRLTVV.

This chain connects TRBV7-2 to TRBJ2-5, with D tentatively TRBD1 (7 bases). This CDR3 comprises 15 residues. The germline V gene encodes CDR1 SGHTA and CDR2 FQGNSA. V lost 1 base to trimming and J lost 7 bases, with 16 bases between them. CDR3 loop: CASSLVVAQGGTQYF. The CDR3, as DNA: TGTGCCAGCAGCTTAGTAGTGGCCCAGGGGGGGACCCAGTACTTC.

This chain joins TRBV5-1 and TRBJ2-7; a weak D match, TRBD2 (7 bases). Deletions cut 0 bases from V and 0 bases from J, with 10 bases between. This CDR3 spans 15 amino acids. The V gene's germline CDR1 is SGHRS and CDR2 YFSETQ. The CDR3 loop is CASSLEGGASYEQYF. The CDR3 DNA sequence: TGCGCCAGCAGCTTGGAAGGGGGGGCCTCCTACGAGCAGTACTTC.

The CDR3: CATSDSRTGSNTIYF. CDR3 sequence (DNA): TGTGCCACCAGTGATTCCCGGACAGGGAGTAACACCATATATTTT. This sequence joins TRBV24-1 and TRBJ1-3; 8 bases align to TRBD1. CDR3 length: 15 amino acids. CDR1 and CDR2 from the germline V gene are KGHDR and SFDVKD. V dropped 2 bases and J dropped 7; count of bases not matched to a gene: 6.

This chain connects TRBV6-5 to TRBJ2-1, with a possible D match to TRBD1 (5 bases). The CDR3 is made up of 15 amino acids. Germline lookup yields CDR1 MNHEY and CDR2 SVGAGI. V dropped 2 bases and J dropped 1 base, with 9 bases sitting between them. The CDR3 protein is CASSYPDKSYNEQFF. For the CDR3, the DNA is TGTGCCAGCAGTTACCCGGACAAGTCCTACAATGAGCAGTTCTTC.

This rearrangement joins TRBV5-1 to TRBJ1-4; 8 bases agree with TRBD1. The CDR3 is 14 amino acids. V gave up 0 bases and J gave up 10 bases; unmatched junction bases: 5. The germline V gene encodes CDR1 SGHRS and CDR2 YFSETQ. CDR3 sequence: CASSLGQGRGKLFF. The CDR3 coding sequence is TGCGCCAGCAGCTTGGGACAGGGGAGGGGAAAACTGTTTTTT.

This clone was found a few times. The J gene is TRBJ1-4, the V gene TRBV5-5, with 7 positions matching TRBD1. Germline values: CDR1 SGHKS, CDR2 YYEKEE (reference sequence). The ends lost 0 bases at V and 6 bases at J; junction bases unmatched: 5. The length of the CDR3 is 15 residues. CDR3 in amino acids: CASSLEGQIYEKLFF. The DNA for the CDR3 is TGTGCCAGCAGCTTGGAGGGACAGATTTATGAAAAACTGTTTTTT.

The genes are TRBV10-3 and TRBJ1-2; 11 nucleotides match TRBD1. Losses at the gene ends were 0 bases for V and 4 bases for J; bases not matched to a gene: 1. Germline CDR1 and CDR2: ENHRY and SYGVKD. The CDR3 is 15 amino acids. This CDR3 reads CAISESGTGGYGYTF. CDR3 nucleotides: TGTGCCATCAGTGAGTCGGGGACAGGGGGCTATGGCTACACCTTC.

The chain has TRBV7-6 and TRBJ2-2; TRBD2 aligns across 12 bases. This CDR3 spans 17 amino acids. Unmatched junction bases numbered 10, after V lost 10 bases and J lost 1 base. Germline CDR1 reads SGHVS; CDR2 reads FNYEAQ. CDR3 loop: CATTTGTSGWNTGELFF. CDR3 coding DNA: TGTGCCACCACTACCGGGACTAGCGGGTGGAACACCGGGGAGCTGTTTTTT.

As DNA, the CDR3 is TGTGCCAGCAGCCAGGGGGGGGCGGCCTACGAGCAGTACTTC. Its translation: CASSQGGAAYEQYF. The chain is built from TRBV3-1 (or the pseudogene TRBV3-2) and TRBJ2-7; possibly TRBD2 for D (7 bases). The CDR3 length is 14 residues. Germline-derived CDR1 and CDR2 are LGHDT and YNNKEL (reference sequence). The V gene lost 3 bases and the J gene lost 2 bases, with 11 bases spanning the gap.

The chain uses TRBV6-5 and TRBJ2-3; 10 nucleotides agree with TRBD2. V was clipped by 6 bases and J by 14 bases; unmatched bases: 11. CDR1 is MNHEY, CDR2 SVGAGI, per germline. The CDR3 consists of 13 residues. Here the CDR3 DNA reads TGTGCCAGCAGACGGGCTAGCGGGGGCCTCCCGTATTTT. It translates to CASRRASGGLPYF.

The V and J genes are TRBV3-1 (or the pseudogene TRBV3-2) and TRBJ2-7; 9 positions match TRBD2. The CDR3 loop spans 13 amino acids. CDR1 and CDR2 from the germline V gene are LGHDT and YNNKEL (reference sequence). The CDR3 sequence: CASRAGGGYEQYF. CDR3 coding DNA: TGTGCATCCAGGGCGGGAGGGGGTTACGAGCAGTACTTC.

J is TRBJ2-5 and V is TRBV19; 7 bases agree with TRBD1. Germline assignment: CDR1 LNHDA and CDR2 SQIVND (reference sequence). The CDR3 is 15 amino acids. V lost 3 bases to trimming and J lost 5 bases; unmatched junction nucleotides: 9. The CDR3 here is CASSIFPPGGETQYF. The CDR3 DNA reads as TGTGCCAGTAGTATTTTCCCCCCAGGGGGTGAGACCCAGTACTTC.

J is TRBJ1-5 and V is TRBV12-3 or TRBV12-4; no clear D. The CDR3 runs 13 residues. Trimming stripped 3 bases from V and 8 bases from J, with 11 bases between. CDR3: CASSFVGGEPQHF. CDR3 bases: TGTGCCAGCAGTTTCGTCGGCGGGGAGCCCCAGCATTTT.

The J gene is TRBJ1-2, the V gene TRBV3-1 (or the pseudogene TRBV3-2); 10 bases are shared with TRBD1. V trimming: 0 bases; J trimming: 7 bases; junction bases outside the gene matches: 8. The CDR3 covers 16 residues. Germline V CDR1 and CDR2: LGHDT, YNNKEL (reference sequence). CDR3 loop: CASSQDPGTGVSGYTF. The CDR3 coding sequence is TGTGCCAGCAGCCAAGACCCCGGGACAGGGGTTAGTGGCTACACCTTC.

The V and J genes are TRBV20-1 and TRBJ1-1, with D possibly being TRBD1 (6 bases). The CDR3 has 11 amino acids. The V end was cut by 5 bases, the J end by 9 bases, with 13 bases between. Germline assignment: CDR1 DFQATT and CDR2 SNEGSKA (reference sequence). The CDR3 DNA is TGCAGTGCTGACGACAGGAGTAAAGCTTTCTTT. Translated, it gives CSADDRSKAFF.

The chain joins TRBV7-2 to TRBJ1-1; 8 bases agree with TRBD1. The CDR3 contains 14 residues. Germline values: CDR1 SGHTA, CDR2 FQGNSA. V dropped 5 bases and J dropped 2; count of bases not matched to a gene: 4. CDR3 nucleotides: TGTGCCAGCAGCCCAGGACAGGGAAACACTGAAGCTTTCTTT. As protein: CASSPGQGNTEAFF.

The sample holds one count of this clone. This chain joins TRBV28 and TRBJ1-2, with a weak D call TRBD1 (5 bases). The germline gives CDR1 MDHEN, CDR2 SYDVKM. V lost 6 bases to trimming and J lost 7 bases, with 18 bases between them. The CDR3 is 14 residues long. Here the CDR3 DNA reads TGTGCCAGCAGCAAAACCGGGGGGGTCGGTGGCTACACCTTC. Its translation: CASSKTGGVGGYTF.